This T cell receptor beta chain was identified in a study of shared clonotypes between healthy human individuals. Study-level points and caveats: Across subsets, estimated richness was generally greater for naive than for memory populations. Naive CD4 clonotypes were shared across a handful of donors at 4.5% to 6.5%. Rarefaction curves obtained for sorted subsets showed sequencing incomplete despite large depth.

The assay was immunoSEQ multiplex PCR, and TCRdb's table has in-frame clones only and misses some. In the table there are about 550,000 clones, 95% to 96% of which are singletons. Per germline, CDR1 SGHTA and CDR2 FQGNSA. There are 11 residues in the CDR3. Trimming removed 2 bases at V and 7 bases at J, with 2 bases between. For this clone: Its cognate antigen is unknown.

Positive CCR7 selection of CD45RO-negative cells yielded the naive CD8 cells, and terminally differentiated effector memory CD45RA+ cells were excluded. This TCR came from a woman aged 30 to 39 in good health. This chain links TRBV7-2 with TRBJ1-4; no reliable D call. Input material: naive CD8+ T cells sorted from blood. The CDR3 sequence is CASSLREKLFF. CDR3 nucleotide sequence: TGTGCCAGCAGCTTACGTGAAAAACTGTTTTTT.